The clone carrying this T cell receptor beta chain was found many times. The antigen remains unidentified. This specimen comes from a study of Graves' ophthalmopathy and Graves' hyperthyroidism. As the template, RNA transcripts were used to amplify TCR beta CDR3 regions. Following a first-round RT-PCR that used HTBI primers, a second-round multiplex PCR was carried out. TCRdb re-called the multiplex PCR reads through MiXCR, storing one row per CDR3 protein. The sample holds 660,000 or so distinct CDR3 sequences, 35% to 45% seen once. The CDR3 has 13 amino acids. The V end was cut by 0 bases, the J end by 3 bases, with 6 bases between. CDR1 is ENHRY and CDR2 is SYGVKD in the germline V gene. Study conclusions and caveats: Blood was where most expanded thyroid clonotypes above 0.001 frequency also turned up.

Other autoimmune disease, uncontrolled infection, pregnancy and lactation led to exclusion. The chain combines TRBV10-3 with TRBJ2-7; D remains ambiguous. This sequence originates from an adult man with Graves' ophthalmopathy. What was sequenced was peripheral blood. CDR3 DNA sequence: TGTGCCATCAGTGAGTCGGACCGCTACGAGCAGTACTTC. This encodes CAISESDRYEQYF.